This T cell receptor beta chain was identified during a study of T cells in Graves' hyperthyroidism and ophthalmopathy. The length of the CDR3 is 15 residues. V was pared by 6 bases and J by 8 bases, with 6 bases of the junction left unmatched. CDR1 KGHDR and CDR2 SFDVKD come from the germline V gene. Researchers took RNA transcripts and amplified the TCR beta CDR3 regions from them. When the TCR CDR3 underwent first-round RT-PCR, the HTBI primer set was used. Via MiXCR, TCRdb re-called the multiplex PCR reads, giving one row per CDR3 protein. This table holds about 290,000 distinct CDR3 sequences, 10% to 15% found once. This clonotype was seen repeatedly, ten times or more. Fresh peripheral blood, roughly 10 ml, was the source of the PBMCs.

The sample comprised blood. The V gene is TRBV24-1, the J gene TRBJ1-4, with TRBD1 identical over 12 bases. This TCR was recovered from a woman in her twenties or thirties with Graves' hyperthyroidism that later progressed to Graves' ophthalmopathy. CDR3 loop: CATSSSGTGGEKLFF. The CDR3, as DNA: TGTGCCACCAGTTCCTCCGGGACAGGGGGCGAAAAACTGTTTTTT.